Listed below are T cell receptor beta chains from one sample, sequenced in a study of radiotherapy plus CTLA-4 blockade in lung cancer. Some clones are missing from TCRdb's copy, which holds only in-frame ones; the method was immunoSEQ multiplex PCR. The sample comprises 70,000 to 90,000 clones, around nine tenths of which are singletons, and roughly 0.95% rests with the top ten. Sequences were derived from peripheral blood, sampled from a patient treated with radiotherapy plus ipilimumab. The receptors come from a human donor with non-small cell lung cancer who had stable disease on radiotherapy plus ipilimumab. CDR3s include the opening cysteine and the closing phenylalanine or tryptophan. A D gene is named only where the DNA matches it firmly.

>TRBV19|TRBD1
CAVRWGLGQGNYGYTF
>TRBV18|NA
CASSPWADSGNTIYF
>TRBV7-9|NA
CASSLGVSYGYTF
>TRBV5-6|NA
CASSLGTLSTDTQYF
>TRBV28|NA
CASSFANSEAFF
>TRBV6-1|TRBD2
CASSEAGLANRLSYNEQFF
>TRBV30|NA
CAWSVEGGNTIYF
>TRBV5-8|TRBD1
CASRPPGGQGARNEQFF
>TRBV14|NA
CASSQDLGPYEQYF
>TRBV19|TRBD1
CAWLNWGQGDTEAFF
>TRBV18|NA
CASSPGTDSAGIRDF
>TRBV5-6|TRBD1
CASSSTGQGGGNYGYTF
>TRBV11-3|TRBD1
CASSLSTGGPYDEQFF
>TRBV7-3|NA
CASSLLRGSAEKLFF
>TRBV28|NA
CASSLGPNTEAFF
>TRBV5-8|NA
CASSSGFTGNTIYF
>TRBV6-1|TRBD1
CASSPGQALEQYF
>TRBV7-3|NA
CASSLSVNSYEQYF
>TRBV7-7|NA
CASSLRGSGELFF
>TRBV2|TRBD2
CASSSPGTSGVDTQYF
>TRBV11-2|NA
CASTLERGRSRSYEQYF
>TRBV5-1|NA
CASSLDGAPNTEAFF
>TRBV9|NA
CASSVALREDTEAFF
>TRBV30|NA
CAWSVAGVNSPLHF
>TRBV18|NA
CASSQDQSSYNEQFF
>TRBV5-4|TRBD1
CASSLGTALNTEAFF